This is a list of T cell receptor beta chains from one sample in a study of blood T cell repertoires in COVID-19. Sequencing used immunoSEQ multiplex PCR; TCRdb keeps in-frame clones, though not all of them. The sample records 95,000 to 150,000 clones, around 88% being singletons. The specimen sequenced was peripheral blood. All receptors come from a woman aged 45-65 years with active or convalescent COVID-19. The CDR3 runs from the conserved cysteine through the conserved F or W. Clone sizes are given selectively: once, few, many, or a class where the clone is expanded.

>TRBV6-5|TRBJ2-7|once
CASTKGLAGYEQYF
>TRBV2|TRBJ2-4|NA
CASSDPRGRTKNIQYF
>TRBV30|TRBJ2-7|NA
CAWSQGTGRGWEQYF
>TRBV5-6|TRBJ2-2|NA
CASSLDRGELFF
>TRBV6-5|TRBJ2-7|NA
CASSQSAYEQYF
>TRBV4-3|TRBJ2-1|NA
CASSQDPAGGPWFF
>TRBV27|TRBJ1-5|NA
CASSLSRRNQPQHF
>TRBV2|TRBJ2-2|NA
CASMGTGETGELFF
>TRBV5-6|TRBJ2-5|once
CASSQGLAGGQETQYF
>TRBV19|TRBJ2-7|once
CASSILPDRVGLPYEQYF
>TRBV10-3|TRBJ2-7|NA
CAISPTGGGEQYF
>TRBV7-3|TRBJ2-5|NA
CASSSSSGRGTQYF
>TRBV7-9|TRBJ1-1|NA
CASSPRVTNTEAFF
>TRBV7-7|TRBJ2-5|NA
CASSSGPSGTGETQYF
>TRBV5-4|TRBJ2-5|NA
CASSLGALETQYF
>TRBV6-5|TRBJ1-4|NA
CASRTTGSGNEKLFF
>TRBV7-9|TRBJ2-4|NA
CASSLYGREGRIQYF
>TRBV7-8|TRBJ2-1|NA
CASSLVRSSYNEQFF
>TRBV2|TRBJ2-2|once
CASRSRDRVTGELFF
>TRBV19|TRBJ2-3|once
CASSIRGGDTQYF
>TRBV7-2|TRBJ2-7|NA
CASKTSGSYEQYF
>TRBV28|TRBJ2-3|NA
CASSLSTDTQYF
>TRBV18|TRBJ1-1|NA
CASSSDRNTEAFF
>TRBV15|TRBJ1-3|few
CATSRKRPGAGNTIYF
>TRBV11-2|TRBJ1-1|NA
CASSLTDLNTEAFF
>TRBV2|TRBJ2-7|NA
CASRPGQTKLYEQYF
>TRBV28|TRBJ1-5|NA
CASSPRTGGGNQPQHF
>TRBV7-6|TRBJ1-1|NA
CASSLGQGANTEAFF
>TRBV7-2|TRBJ2-2|NA
CASSWGLAYTGELFF
>TRBV27|TRBJ2-2|NA
CASSPGLFF
>TRBV7-3|TRBJ2-1|NA
CASSFSNSREQFF
>TRBV24-1|TRBJ2-1|NA
CATSHAGPYNEQFF
>TRBV5-6|TRBJ1-5|NA
CASRPGWDRGQPQHF
>TRBV12-3/TRBV12-4|TRBJ1-5|NA
CASSRTGDQPQHF
>TRBV30|TRBJ2-3|NA
CAWSGRGGAVADTQYF
>TRBV19|TRBJ2-2|NA
CASTPEQFTGELFF
>TRBV15|TRBJ1-1|NA
CATRSRVELTQAFF
>TRBV10-3|TRBJ2-2|NA
CAIRRSGSGTGELFF
>TRBV11-3|TRBJ2-6|once
CASSFTGGPGANVLTF
>TRBV2|TRBJ2-7|NA
CASRSVGGSYEQYF
>TRBV5-1|TRBJ2-1|once
CASSGPGQVNNEQFF
>TRBV5-8|TRBJ2-5|NA
CASSFDREVLGETQYF
>TRBV9|TRBJ2-7|NA
CASSVGRTRLAGEQYF
>TRBV28|TRBJ2-3|NA
CASSLWGSGGRATDTQYF
>TRBV12-3/TRBV12-4|TRBJ1-2|few
CASSSPGLYGYTF
>TRBV18|TRBJ1-5|NA
CASSLQGNQPQHF
>TRBV5-5|TRBJ2-7|NA
CASSLGTGNF
>TRBV7-8|TRBJ1-2|NA
CASSLGLGRGYGYTF
>TRBV4-2|TRBJ2-7|NA
CASSQGAEQYF
>TRBV6-5|TRBJ2-2|NA
CASSYWRQPNTGELFF
>TRBV6-5|TRBJ2-5|NA
CASSSLLGEGETQYF
>TRBV21-1|TRBJ2-5|once
CASSNVRGLGETQYF
>TRBV10-2|TRBJ1-2|few
CASSESGGTYGYTF
>TRBV7-9|TRBJ2-4|once
CASSLAYGLAVKNIQYF
>TRBV2|TRBJ1-6|NA
CASNLDSNNSPLHF
>TRBV6-4|TRBJ1-5|once
CASTDRADQPQHF
>TRBV6-5|TRBJ2-7|NA
CASSAFRELSEQYF
>TRBV27|TRBJ2-3|medium-sized
CASSGDRGTDTQYF
>TRBV5-1|TRBJ2-1|NA
CASGTSASSYNEQFF